This note documents a single T cell receptor beta chain sequence. The target antigen is unknown. The PCR was carried out with 60 Vbeta primers and 13 Jbeta primers. The assay was immunoSEQ multiplex PCR, and TCRdb's table has in-frame clones only and misses some. Here the sample spans about 140,000 clones, around 72% being singletons. Germline lookup yields CDR1 MNHNY and CDR2 SVGAGI (reference sequence). The CDR3 spans 14 residues. Trimming cost V 2 bases and J 7 bases, with 12 bases left between them. The entry originates in a study of cytomegalovirus exposure and HLA in healthy donors. Findings and caveats of the study: Later, an analysis found that common viral pathogens appeared to be linked with several of the most significant clusters.

This sequence originates from a woman in her thirties or forties in good health and CMV-seronegative. J is TRBJ1-5 and V is TRBV6-6; D unclear. Sequences were obtained from PBMCs. The CDR3 nucleotides are TGTGCCAGCAGTTACCCTAATGGGGAGCAGCCCCAGCATTTT. Translating gives CASSYPNGEQPQHF.